This TCR beta chain was identified during a study of shared clonotypes between healthy human individuals (dated by TCRdb to about 2020). Looking at the study overall: A couple of women and three men aged 18 to 49 years were included in the cohort. Per donor, leukapheresis produced somewhere between about 0.94 and 9 billion PBMCs. Blood TCR repertoires of about 5 healthy adults were deeply sequenced to estimate repertoire size and the extent of clonotype sharing between individuals. For each donor, CD4 naive and CD4 memory were each given three plates, CD8 naive was given two plates, and CD8 memory was given one plate. To increase sequencing depth and limit assay-specific biases, different laboratories used diverse techniques to prepare libraries and sequence TCR repertoires. Summary of the overall study and its limitations: Sampling was limited to blood, and TCR repertoires in tissue likely differ from TCR repertoires in blood. Even with the large sequencing depth, rarefaction of the sorted-subset datasets indicated that sequencing was incomplete. Estimated clonotype richness was generally larger for naive than for memory subsets. Across four donors, about 4.5% of naive CD4, approximately 4% of naive CD8, about 2.3% of memory CD4, and approximately 0.42% of memory CD8 clonotypes were shared. Compared with non-shared clonotypes, clonotypes shared by all four sorted-subset donors had higher generation probabilities. Pairwise subsampling indicated that sequencing depth was expected to affect the degree of clonotype sharing among donors. The genetic and exposure-history diversity represented was limited by the small number of donors.

Using the deep immunoSEQ assay, TCR CDR3 regions were amplified from genomic DNA by multiplex PCR. Extracted genomic DNA from each cell subset was spread evenly across all wells of several immunoSEQ 96-well plates, with each plate serving as a replicate. For sorted subsets, about 210 ng of genomic DNA, equivalent to some 30,000 T cell genomes, went into each replicate PCR. Purified libraries were quantified with a Qubit 3.0 fluorometer, sized on a Bioanalyzer 2100, and re-quantified with the KAPA Library Quantification kit. Every immunoSEQ 96-well plate was sequenced on a dedicated single-read 150-cycle Illumina NextSeq 550 flow cell. In the paper's pipeline: Because the immunoSEQ output held only junctional sequences and lacked quality scores, the filtering could not match the filtering applied to full-length reads. To assign V/J genes and CDR3, sequences were annotated against IMGT germline references using PyIR, a Python wrapper for IgBLAST v1.9. Reads with weak V/J assignments (E-value above 1e-6), missing CDR3, stop codons, out-of-frame junctions, or ambiguous translated residues were removed. V3J clonotypes were defined by identical inferred V gene, J gene, and CDR3 amino acid sequence. The percentage overlap between two repertoires was calculated by dividing the number of shared unique clonotypes by the size of the smaller repertoire. Repertoire richness was assessed with RTK rarefaction, the Chao1 estimator, and Recon v2.1 estimates of unobserved clonotypes. OLGA was used to compute generation probabilities for all TCRbeta clonotypes that the gDNA method yielded from a few donors. TCRdb carries this immuneACCESS record with in-frame sequences only. Its versions omit some clonotypes, under half of them owing to an unresolved V gene in the studies checked, with the rest unexplained. V and J calls and clone size are given by that table; D and trimming were obtained from the DNA. The sample profile shows around 700,000 clones; about 80% of them were found once. Of the sample, under 2% falls within the top ten clones.

CDR1 and CDR2, looked up from the germline V gene (reference sequence), are LNHNV and YYDKDF. The CDR3 runs 15 amino acids, cysteine and phenylalanine included. The CDR3 DNA has 45 bases and is translated from base 1. Deletion took 0 bases off V and 1 base off J, with a span of 7 bases between the germline ends. Points on this clone: The antigen this receptor binds is unknown. Within one base of it there is no much larger clone, and no base qualities were kept. The same CDR3 can be traced to other DNA sequences in this sample.

Healthy HIV-negative adults with no recently reported acute infections or vaccinations were included as donors. Every donor was a Caucasian adult living in Nashville, Tennessee, USA. CD4+ T cells were enriched by magnetic negative selection; naive cells were then positively selected on CD45RA, and the negative fraction formed the memory subset. Blood was collected by leukapheresis, and PBMCs were isolated by Ficoll-Histopaque density gradient centrifugation and then cryopreserved in liquid nitrogen vapor phase. Analytical flow cytometry was used to check the purity and quantity of each magnetically sorted T cell population. Each sorted fraction had its genomic DNA isolated and then quantified by UV absorbance on a Nanodrop 2000c.

This sequence was found in a woman younger than 45 in good health. The sequence is built from TRBV15 and TRBJ1-3; TRBD1 is a weak D gene call, 6 bases matching. Sequenced: memory CD4+ T cells sorted from blood. The sample's cell subset or site, from its label and the paper: CD45RA-negative fraction. The CDR3 region has the sequence CATSRDRGSGNTIYF. The bases are TGTGCCACCAGCAGAGACAGGGGATCTGGAAACACCATATATTTT.